The 2 T cell receptor beta chains listed next were all sequenced from one sample in a study of human T cells and chemical hapten exposure. Stated time point: patch test 1, 2 weeks after DPC sensitization. Treatment: therapeutic diphenylcyclopropenone sensitization with weekly scalp DPC. MiXCR was run by TCRdb on the RACE reads, yielding one entry per CDR3 protein. The table includes 70,000 to 100,000 distinct CDR3 sequences, 7.5% to 9.5% detected once. The material was whole blood, obtained in connection with sensitization to the hapten diphenylcyclopropenone (DPC). These receptors came from a woman in her 30s with alopecia areata. Some clones in this sample may be carry-over from other donors' samples.

Ten or more counts support this clonotype. V gene TRBV6-1 combines with J gene TRBJ1-2, with no clear D. The CDR3 sequence is 14 residues long. Trimming removed 1 base from V and 3 bases from J, with 9 bases in between. Per germline, CDR1 MNHNS and CDR2 SASEGT. The CDR3 bases are TGTGCCAGCAGTGAAGGGTCGGCCTACTATGGCTACACCTTC. Its translation: CASSEGSAYYGYTF.

This clonotype occurred many times. This rearrangement joins TRBV30 to TRBJ2-1; D might be TRBD2 (5 bases). The CDR3 consists of 11 residues. CDR1 and CDR2 (germline): GTSNPN, SVGIG (reference sequence). The CDR3 protein is CSTGSYNEQFF. In nucleotides, the CDR3 is TGTAGTACGGGGTCCTACAATGAGCAGTTCTTC.